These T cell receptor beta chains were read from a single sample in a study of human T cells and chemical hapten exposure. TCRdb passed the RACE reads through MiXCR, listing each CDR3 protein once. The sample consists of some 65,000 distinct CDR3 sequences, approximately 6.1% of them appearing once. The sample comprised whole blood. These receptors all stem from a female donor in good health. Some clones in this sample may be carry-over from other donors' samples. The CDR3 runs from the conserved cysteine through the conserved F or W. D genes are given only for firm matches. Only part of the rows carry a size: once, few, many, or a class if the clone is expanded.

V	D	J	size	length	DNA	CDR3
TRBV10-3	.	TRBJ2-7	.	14	TGTGCCATCAGTGAGTCATCAGGTTGGCGGGAGCAGTACTTC	CAISESSGWREQYF
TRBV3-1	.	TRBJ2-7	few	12	TGTGCCAGCAGCCCTACGGGCCACGAGCAGTACTTC	CASSPTGHEQYF
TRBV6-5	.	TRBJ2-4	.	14	TGTGCCAGCAGTACAGGGTCTGCCAAAAACATTCAGTACTTC	CASSTGSAKNIQYF
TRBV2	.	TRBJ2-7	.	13	TGTGCCAGCAGTAGGGACTTAAACTACGAGCAGTACTTC	CASSRDLNYEQYF
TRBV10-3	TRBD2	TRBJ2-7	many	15	TGTGCCATCAGTGAGGAATTTAGCGGGAGCTACGAGCAGTACTTC	CAISEEFSGSYEQYF
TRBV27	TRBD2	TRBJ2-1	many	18	TGTGCCAGCAGTTTGTATAGCGGGAGGGCCCGAGTCGACAATGAGCAGTTCTTC	CASSLYSGRARVDNEQFF
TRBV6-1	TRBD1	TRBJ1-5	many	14	TGTGCCAGCAGTGCACAGGGGGGAAATCAGCCCCAGCATTTT	CASSAQGGNQPQHF
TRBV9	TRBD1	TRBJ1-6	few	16	TGTGCCAGCAGCGCGTGGGACAGCTCCTATAATTCACCCCTCCACTTT	CASSAWDSSYNSPLHF
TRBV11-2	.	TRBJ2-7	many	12	TGTGCCAGCAGCTCGCCGAGGGGCGAGCAGTACTTC	CASSSPRGEQYF
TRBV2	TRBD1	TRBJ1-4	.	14	TGTGCCAGCACTCCGACAGGGGGTAATGAAAAACTGTTTTTT	CASTPTGGNEKLFF
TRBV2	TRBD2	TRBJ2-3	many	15	TGTGCCAGCAGTGAACGGGCGGGAGGCTCAGATACGCAGTATTTT	CASSERAGGSDTQYF
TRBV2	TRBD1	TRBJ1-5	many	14	TGTGCCAGCAGTTGGACAGGGACTGATCAGCCCCAGCATTTT	CASSWTGTDQPQHF
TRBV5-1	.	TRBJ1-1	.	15	TGCGCCAGCAGCCGAGGGTCACAGGGCCGGTTTGAAGCTTTCTTT	CASSRGSQGRFEAFF
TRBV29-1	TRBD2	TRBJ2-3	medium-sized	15	TGCAGCGTTGAATACGGACTAGCGGGGTCAGATACGCAGTATTTT	CSVEYGLAGSDTQYF
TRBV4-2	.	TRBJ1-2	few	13	TGTGCCAGCAGCCAAGAGAGATCTTATGGCTACACCTTC	CASSQERSYGYTF
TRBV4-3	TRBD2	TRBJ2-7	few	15	TGCGCCAGCAGTCCTGAGCGGGAGGGCCACGGCGAGCAGTACTTC	CASSPEREGHGEQYF
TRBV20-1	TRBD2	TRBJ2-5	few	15	TGCAGTGCTCCTGACGCTAGCGGTACCCTAGAGACCCAGTACTTC	CSAPDASGTLETQYF
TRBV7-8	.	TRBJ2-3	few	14	TGTGCCAGCAGCTCTGAACCGGGCCCTCTAGCACAGTATTTT	CASSSEPGPLAQYF
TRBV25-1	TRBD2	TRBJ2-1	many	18	TGTGCCAGCAGTGATCCCCTAGCGGGAGGGAGCTCCTACAATGAGCAGTTCTTC	CASSDPLAGGSSYNEQFF
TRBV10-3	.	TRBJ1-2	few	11	TGTGCCATCACCGGGGGTTATGGCTACACCTTC	CAITGGYGYTF
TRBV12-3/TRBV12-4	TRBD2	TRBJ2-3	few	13	TGTGCCAGCATACTAGCGGGAGGAGATACGCAGTATTTT	CASILAGGDTQYF
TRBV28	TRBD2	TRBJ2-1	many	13	TGTGCCAGCCGACTAGCGGGGGGCAATGAGCAGTTCTTC	CASRLAGGNEQFF
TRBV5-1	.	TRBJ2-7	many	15	TGCGCCAGCAGCTTGGGAGGGACGACCAACTACGAGCAGTACTTC	CASSLGGTTNYEQYF
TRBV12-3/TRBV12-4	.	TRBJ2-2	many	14	TGTGCCAGCAGTTTTACTGGGCCCGCCGGGGAGCTGTTTTTT	CASSFTGPAGELFF
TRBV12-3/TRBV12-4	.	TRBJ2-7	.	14	TGTGCCAGCAGCCTGGGGCTTGTCCCCTACGAGCAGTACTTC	CASSLGLVPYEQYF